The 20 T cell receptor beta chains reported below all come from one sample, sequenced in a study of cytomegalovirus exposure and HLA in healthy donors. 60 Vbeta and 13 Jbeta primers were used in PCR. Profiling relied on immunoSEQ multiplex PCR, and the TCRdb table lists in-frame clones only, not all of them. The table lists about 130,000 clones, roughly a sixth of them singletons, with about 3% in the top ten. Sample: PBMCs. Source of these receptors: a female donor in good health and CMV-seropositive.

In this sample, this clone turned up a few times. This sequence joins TRBV30 and TRBJ2-7; D might be TRBD1 (5 bases). The germline V gene has CDR1 GTSNPN and CDR2 SVGIG (reference sequence). Trimming pared 1 base from V and 7 bases from J, leaving 8 bases between. The CDR3 runs to 11 residues. This CDR3 is CAWSGGGEQYF. Here the CDR3 DNA reads TGTGCCTGGAGTGGGGGCGGAGAGCAGTACTTC.

The CDR3 DNA follows: TGTGCCAGCAGCCCTAGACAGGTCAAGAACACTGAAGCTTTCTTT. Its protein is CASSPRQVKNTEAFF. The rearrangement uses TRBV7-8 and TRBJ1-1; weak D call: TRBD1 (6 bases). There are 15 residues in the CDR3. In germline, CDR1 is SGHVS, CDR2 FQNEAQ. The V end was cut by 5 bases, the J end by 1 base, with 14 bases between.

The rearrangement links TRBV6-5 to TRBJ2-2; 9 nucleotides agree with TRBD2. V gave up 2 bases and J gave up 6 bases; unmatched junction bases: 7. The length of the CDR3 is 16 residues. Germline V gene lookup returns CDR1 MNHEY and CDR2 SVGAGI. The CDR3 coding sequence is TGTGCCAGCAGTTACAGGGGGCGGGGGGGCGCCGGGGAGCTGTTTTTT. This gives the protein CASSYRGRGGAGELFF.

This chain links TRBV7-2 with TRBJ2-7, with TRBD1 matching 8 bases. The CDR3 contains 15 residues. The V and J ends lost 5 bases and 0 bases, in that order; junction bases with no gene match: 6. Germline loops: CDR1 SGHTA, CDR2 FQGNSA. The chain's CDR3 is CASSTRTGNSYEQYF. In DNA form, the CDR3 reads TGTGCCAGCAGCACACGGACAGGGAACTCCTACGAGCAGTACTTC. The full variable domain, with the rest looked up from reference TRBV7-2 and TRBJ2-7, is GAGVSQSPSNKVTEKGKDVELRCDPISGHTALYWYRQSLGQGLEFLIYFQGNSAPDKSGLPSDRFSAERTGGSVSTLTIQRTQQEDSAVYLCASSTRTGNSYEQYFGPGTRLTVT.

The CDR3 sequence: CASSWGTGFNEQYF. CDR3 nucleotide sequence: TGTGCCAGCAGCTGGGGAACAGGGTTCAACGAGCAGTACTTC. The rearrangement uses TRBV5-6 and TRBJ2-7; perhaps TRBD1 as D (6 bases). Trimming removed 3 bases from V and 5 bases from J, with 15 bases in between. CDR1 and CDR2 from the germline V gene are SGHDT and YYEEEE. The CDR3 is 14 amino acids.

The genes are TRBV4-2 and TRBJ2-5; no clear D gene. The germline V and J ends were trimmed by 1 base and 1 base, with 7 bases remaining between them. CDR1 is LGHNA and CDR2 is YNFKEQ in the germline V gene. The CDR3 has 14 amino acids. The CDR3 DNA is TGTGCCAGCAGCCAAGTTGAGATCCAAGAGACCCAGTACTTC. Translating it yields CASSQVEIQETQYF.

In DNA, the CDR3 is TGCGCCAGCAGCCACGGTACCGGGACAGGGTTCGACGAGCAGTACTTC. Translation gives CASSHGTGTGFDEQYF. V usage is TRBV5-1 and J usage is TRBJ2-7; TRBD1 matches at 9 bases. CDR3 length: 16 residues. V gave up 4 bases and J gave up 5 bases; unmatched junction bases: 13. The V gene's germline CDR1 is SGHRS and CDR2 YFSETQ.

The V and J genes are TRBV11-2 and TRBJ2-3; 12 bases are shared with TRBD2. Trimming cost V 6 bases and J 7 bases; bases outside gene matches: 5. Germline CDR1 and CDR2: SGHAT and FQNNGV. This CDR3 spans 14 amino acids. Written as DNA, the CDR3 is TGTGCCAGCAGATTCGGACTAGCGGGGAATACGCAGTATTTT. Its protein is CASRFGLAGNTQYF.

This clone was picked up a small number of times. The chain recombines TRBV2 with TRBJ2-2, with 10 positions matching TRBD2. V shed 3 bases and J 7 bases; nucleotides not matched to a gene: 5. Germline V gives CDR1 SNHLY, CDR2 FYNNEI. The CDR3 totals 15 residues. This CDR3 is CASSESSGRFGELFF. CDR3 coding DNA: TGTGCCAGCAGTGAGTCTAGCGGGAGATTCGGGGAGCTGTTTTTT.

The table lists this clone with a few counts. J is TRBJ2-7 and V is TRBV11-2; unclear D gene. V was shortened by 5 bases and J by 5 bases, with 19 bases between the two germline ends. The CDR3 contains 15 residues. The germline V gene has CDR1 SGHAT and CDR2 FQNNGV. CDR3: CASSLLIEEEHEQYF. CDR3 DNA: TGTGCCAGCAGCCTCCTCATAGAGGAAGAACACGAGCAGTACTTC.

J is TRBJ2-3 and V is TRBV10-1, with D perhaps matching TRBD1 (5 bases). In germline, CDR1 is WNHNN, CDR2 SYGVQD (reference sequence). Between the trimmed V and J ends, which lost 4 bases and 2 bases, there was a span of 13 bases. The CDR3 contains 15 residues. The CDR3 nucleotides are TGCGCCAGCAGTGTATTCCAGGGAATCACAGATACGCAGTATTTT. This translates into CASSVFQGITDTQYF.

This clone was counted a few times. The rearrangement uses TRBV5-4 and TRBJ2-2; 7 nucleotides agree with TRBD2. V lost 0 bases, J lost 4 bases, and 3 bases stayed unmatched. In germline, CDR1 is SGHNT, CDR2 YYREEE (reference sequence). This CDR3 region has 15 residues. For the CDR3, the DNA is TGTGCCAGCAGCTTGGAACTAGCGACCACCGGGGAGCTGTTTTTT. Residues: CASSLELATTGELFF. Full variable domain (rest looked up from reference TRBV5-4 and TRBJ2-2): ETGVTQSPTHLIKTRGQQVTLRCSSQSGHNTVSWYQQALGQGPQFIFQYYREEENGRGNFPPRFSGLQFPNYSSELNVNALELDDSALYLCASSLELATTGELFFGEGSRLTVL.

This clone was seen a handful of times. The chain uses TRBV10-3 and TRBJ1-2, with TRBD1 as a possible D gene (6 bases). The CDR3 length is 12 residues. Trimming left V 3 bases short and J 6 bases short, with 8 bases between. Germline values: CDR1 ENHRY, CDR2 SYGVKD. CDR3 in DNA: TGTGCCATCAGTGAATCAGGGGATGGCTACACCTTC. It translates to CAISESGDGYTF.

This clone was recorded a few times. The genes are TRBV5-4 and TRBJ1-2; D not certain. CDR3 length: 17 residues. CDR1 SGHNT and CDR2 YYREEE come from the germline V gene (reference sequence). Trimming stripped 4 bases from V and 0 bases from J, with 19 bases between. In DNA form, the CDR3 reads TGTGCCAGCAGCCGAACCGGACTGGGTACTGCTAACTATGGCTACACCTTC. The encoded protein is CASSRTGLGTANYGYTF.

V and J are TRBV5-1 and TRBJ2-7; 11 bases fit TRBD2. The CDR3 has 17 residues. Germline V gene lookup returns CDR1 SGHRS and CDR2 YFSETQ. The trim removed 3 bases at V and 3 bases at J, leaving 11 bases unmatched. The CDR3 reads CASSSTGRLAGFYEQYF. The CDR3 coding sequence is TGCGCCAGCAGCTCTACAGGCAGACTAGCGGGATTCTACGAGCAGTACTTC.

This clone was seen only a few times. The rearrangement links TRBV4-3 to TRBJ1-6, with D perhaps TRBD1 (6 bases). The germline gives CDR1 LGHNA, CDR2 YSLEER. The V end lost 3 bases, the J end lost 0 bases, and 18 bases lay between the germline ends. The CDR3 covers 19 residues. CDR3: CASSHPRETGTSYNSPLHF. As DNA, the CDR3 is TGCGCCAGCAGCCACCCAAGAGAAACAGGGACCTCCTATAATTCACCCCTCCACTTT.

The chain has TRBV9 and TRBJ2-2; 8 bases fit TRBD2. CDR3 length: 18 residues. The germline CDR1 and CDR2 sequences are SGDLS and YYNGEE. The V and J ends lost 4 bases and 3 bases, in that order; junction bases with no gene match: 14. CDR3 in amino acids: CASSTRSTGTRHTGELFF. The CDR3 nucleotides read TGTGCCAGCAGCACCCGGTCGACCGGGACTAGACACACCGGGGAGCTGTTTTTT. The full variable domain, rest sourced from reference TRBV9 and TRBJ2-2, is DSGVTQTPKHLITATGQRVTLRCSPRSGDLSVYWYQQSLDQGLQFLIQYYNGEERAKGNILERFSAQQFPDLHSELNLSSLELGDSALYFCASSTRSTGTRHTGELFFGEGSRLTVL.

This rearrangement joins TRBV15 to TRBJ1-2; D perhaps matches TRBD1 (6 bases). The germline CDR1 and CDR2 sequences are LNHNV and YYDKDF (reference sequence). The V and J ends lost 5 bases and 7 bases respectively, with 11 bases between them. This CDR3 has 12 residues. In DNA form, the CDR3 reads TGTGCCACCAGCGACTACAGGGCTGGCTACACCTTC. Residues: CATSDYRAGYTF.

The gene calls are TRBV6-5 and TRBJ1-4; perhaps TRBD1 as D (5 bases). Germline CDR1 and CDR2: MNHEY and SVGAGI. The CDR3 contains 14 residues. Deletions cut 4 bases from V and 8 bases from J, with 14 bases between. The CDR3 is CASSSTREGEKLFF. In nucleotides, the CDR3 is TGTGCCAGCAGTTCAACCAGGGAAGGGGAAAAACTGTTTTTT.

This clone appeared a few times. The V and J genes are TRBV4-2 and TRBJ2-7, with 8 bases aligning to TRBD1. CDR1 and CDR2 from the germline V gene are LGHNA and YNFKEQ. The CDR3 totals 16 residues. The V gene end was trimmed by 3 bases and the J gene end by 1 base; junction bases not matched to a gene: 8. Here the CDR3 DNA reads TGTGCCAGCAGCCAGCAGCGACAGGGGAATTCCTACGAGCAGTACTTC. Its protein product is CASSQQRQGNSYEQYF.